These 15 T cell receptor beta chains were sequenced from one sample in a study of blood T cell repertoires in COVID-19. Here immunoSEQ multiplex PCR was the method, and the copy in TCRdb shows in-frame clones only, minus some. Here the sample spans just under 350,000 clones, around 83% being singletons. Material: peripheral blood. All receptors derive from a man aged 25-45 years with active or convalescent COVID-19.

The gene calls are TRBV9 and TRBJ2-7; possible D gene TRBD1, 6 bases. The V end lost 4 bases, the J end lost 2 bases, and 19 bases lay between the germline ends. This CDR3 comprises 16 residues. The germline CDR1 and CDR2 sequences are SGDLS and YYNGEE. DNA for the CDR3: TGTGCCAGCAGCCCCATTGGCCAGGGGACCCCCTACGAGCAGTACTTC. Residues: CASSPIGQGTPYEQYF.

V gene TRBV6-5 combines with J gene TRBJ2-1; D gene uncertain. The CDR3 is made up of 13 amino acids. The germline V and J ends were trimmed by 0 bases and 6 bases, with 6 bases remaining between them. Germline CDR1 and CDR2: MNHEY and SVGAGI. CDR3 residues: CASSYSPGNEQFF. The CDR3 DNA reads TGTGCCAGCAGTTACTCACCAGGCAATGAGCAGTTCTTC.

This chain connects TRBV7-3 to TRBJ2-1, with D unclear. The CDR3 is 11 residues long. V was cut by 6 bases and J by 5 bases, with 5 bases left in between. Germline CDR1 reads SGHTA; CDR2 reads FQGTGA. CDR3 protein: CASRQNNEQFF. In DNA, the CDR3 is TGTGCCAGCAGACAAAACAATGAGCAGTTCTTC.

The chain carries TRBV2 and TRBJ1-1; 8 bases align to TRBD1. CDR1 and CDR2 from the germline V gene are SNHLY and FYNNEI. CDR3 size: 13 residues. With V trimmed by 6 bases and J by 4 bases, 4 bases remained unmatched. The CDR3, as DNA: TGTGCCAGCAGGAAACAGGGGGGCACTGAAGCTTTCTTT. Protein product: CASRKQGGTEAFF.

The V and J genes are TRBV19 and TRBJ1-2; 8 nucleotides line up with TRBD1. The germline gives CDR1 LNHDA, CDR2 SQIVND (reference sequence). V was pared by 6 bases and J by 3 bases, with 6 bases of the junction left unmatched. The CDR3 has 14 residues. The CDR3 reads CASRMDREDYGYTF. CDR3 sequence (DNA): TGTGCCAGTAGGATGGACAGGGAAGACTATGGCTACACCTTC.

The rearrangement uses TRBV19 and TRBJ2-5, with a possible D match to TRBD1 (6 bases). The CDR3 runs 14 residues. The V gene lost 9 bases and the J gene lost 1 base, with 15 bases spanning the gap. Germline lookup yields CDR1 LNHDA and CDR2 SQIVND (reference sequence). The DNA of the CDR3 is TGTGCCAGCCGCCCGAGGGGGACCCAAGAGACCCAGTACTTC. Translating gives CASRPRGTQETQYF.

In the case of this clone: This same CDR3 is encoded by further DNA sequences in the sample. The chain carries TRBV12-3 or TRBV12-4 and TRBJ1-1; D perhaps matches TRBD1 (5 bases). The CDR3 spans 13 residues. With 2 bases removed from V and 4 bases from J, the gap between germline ends came to 8 bases. CDR3 residues: CASSLNGGTEAFF. CDR3 DNA: TGTGCCAGCAGTTTAAACGGGGGCACTGAAGCTTTCTTT.

The rearrangement uses TRBV20-1 and TRBJ2-1; 7 bases map to TRBD1. V lost 5 bases, J lost 7 bases, and 2 bases stayed unmatched. Germline values: CDR1 DFQATT, CDR2 SNEGSKA (reference sequence). The CDR3 is 11 residues long. The CDR3 region is CSAVQGNEQFF. The CDR3 nucleotides are TGCAGTGCTGTACAGGGGAATGAGCAGTTCTTC.

V gene TRBV9 combines with J gene TRBJ2-2; 13 bases map to TRBD2. The V segment lost 5 bases and the J segment 7 bases; nucleotides outside the gene matches: 5. This CDR3 has 15 residues. CDR1 is SGDLS, CDR2 YYNGEE, per germline. The CDR3 is CASSLLAGGDGELFF. The DNA of the CDR3 is TGTGCCAGCAGTTTACTAGCGGGAGGGGACGGGGAGCTGTTTTTT.

This rearrangement joins TRBV2 to TRBJ2-1; TRBD1 might be the D (5 bases). The CDR3 extends over 14 amino acids. Germline V gene sequence: CDR1 SNHLY, CDR2 FYNNEI. Trimming pared 4 bases from V and 4 bases from J, leaving 11 bases between. CDR3 residues: CASSGEQVYNEQFF. The CDR3, as DNA: TGTGCCAGCAGTGGAGAACAGGTTTACAATGAGCAGTTCTTC.

The chain uses TRBV12-3 or TRBV12-4 and TRBJ2-7, with D possibly being TRBD1 (6 bases). The CDR3 covers 13 residues. V was cut by 5 bases and J by 2 bases, with 10 bases left in between. CDR3: CASSVQGPYEQYF. CDR3 nucleotide sequence: TGTGCCAGCAGTGTACAGGGCCCCTACGAGCAGTACTTC.

Only a few counts were recorded for this clone. V usage is TRBV5-1 and J usage is TRBJ1-2; TRBD1 matches 10 bases. The CDR3 covers 15 residues. Germline V CDR1 and CDR2: SGHRS, YFSETQ. Trimming at V came to 6 bases and at J to 3 bases, leaving 8 bases not matched to a gene. This CDR3 is CASKETGGLDYGYTF. The CDR3 DNA is TGCGCCAGCAAAGAGACAGGGGGCTTAGACTATGGCTACACCTTC.

V usage is TRBV7-6 and J usage is TRBJ2-1; 13 nucleotides agree with TRBD2. This CDR3 has 18 amino acids. Germline V gives CDR1 SGHVS, CDR2 FNYEAQ. Trimming at V came to 5 bases and at J to 1 base, leaving 8 bases not matched to a gene. The CDR3 DNA reads TGTGCCAGCAGCCTCCGACTAGCGGGGGGCCTTTCCTACAATGAGCAGTTCTTC. Residues: CASSLRLAGGLSYNEQFF.

This clone was observed once. The same CDR3 arises from other DNA sequences in this sample as well. The rearrangement joins TRBV7-2 to TRBJ1-5; D unclear. Trimming cost V 1 base and J 7 bases, with 5 bases left between them. Germline-derived CDR1 and CDR2 are SGHTA and FQGNSA. This CDR3 spans 12 amino acids. The CDR3 bases are TGTGCCAGCAGCTTAGGAGGGCAGCCCCAGCATTTT. Its protein is CASSLGGQPQHF.

Here the CDR3 reads CASSVAPGSGETQYF. The CDR3 DNA is TGTGCCAGCAGCGTAGCTCCGGGTAGTGGAGAGACCCAGTACTTC. This rearrangement joins TRBV9 to TRBJ2-5; D remains unclear. The germline V gene has CDR1 SGDLS and CDR2 YYNGEE. The CDR3 totals 15 residues. Trimming stripped 0 bases from V and 4 bases from J, with 13 bases between.